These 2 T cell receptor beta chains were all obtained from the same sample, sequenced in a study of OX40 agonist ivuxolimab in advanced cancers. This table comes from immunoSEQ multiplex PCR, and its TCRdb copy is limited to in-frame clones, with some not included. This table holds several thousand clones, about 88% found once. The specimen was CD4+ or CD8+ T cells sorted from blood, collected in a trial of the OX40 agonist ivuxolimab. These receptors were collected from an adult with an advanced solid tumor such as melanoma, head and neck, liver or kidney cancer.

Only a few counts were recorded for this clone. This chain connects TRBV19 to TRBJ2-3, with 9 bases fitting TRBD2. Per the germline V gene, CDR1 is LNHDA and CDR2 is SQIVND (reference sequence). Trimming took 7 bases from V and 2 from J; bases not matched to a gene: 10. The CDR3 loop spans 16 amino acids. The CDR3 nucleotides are TGTGCCAGTACTCTCGGGCTAGCGGGGCCCACAGATACGCAGTATTTT. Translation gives CASTLGLAGPTDTQYF.

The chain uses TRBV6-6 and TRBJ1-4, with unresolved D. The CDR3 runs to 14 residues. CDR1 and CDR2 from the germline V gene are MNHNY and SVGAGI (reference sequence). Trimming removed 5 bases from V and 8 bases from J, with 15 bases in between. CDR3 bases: TGTGCCAGCAGTCCGGTCAGCTGGTGGGAAAAACTGTTTTTT. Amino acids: CASSPVSWWEKLFF.